One sample yielded the 14 T cell receptor beta chains listed below, sequenced in a study of blood T cell repertoires in COVID-19. TCRdb keeps only in-frame clones here, not all; method: immunoSEQ multiplex PCR. Of some 150,000 clones in the sample, around 87% were seen once. Specimen: peripheral blood. The receptors stem from a human donor in a cohort sampled during active COVID-19.

The chain uses TRBV15 and TRBJ2-1; 12 bases match TRBD2. V shed 1 base and J 8 bases; nucleotides not matched to a gene: 9. Germline V gene sequence: CDR1 LNHNV, CDR2 YYDKDF (reference sequence). The CDR3 is 17 amino acids. In DNA, the CDR3 is TGTGCCACCAGCAGAGGTACCTCTAGCGGGGGGGCAGATGAGCAGTTCTTC. It is translated as CATSRGTSSGGADEQFF. The variable domain in full, with the rest retrieved from reference TRBV15 and TRBJ2-1, is DAMVIQNPRYQVTQFGKPVTLSCSQTLNHNVMYWYQQKSSQAPKLLFHYYDKDFNNEADTPDNFQSRRPNTSFCFLDIRSPGLGDTAMYLCATSRGTSSGGADEQFFGPGTRLTVL.

The chain recombines TRBV28 with TRBJ2-7; 7 positions match TRBD2. The germline V gene has CDR1 MDHEN and CDR2 SYDVKM. The CDR3 covers 13 residues. With V trimmed by 3 bases and J by 6 bases, 5 bases remained unmatched. CDR3 sequence reads: CASSFGGGPEQYF. CDR3 bases: TGTGCCAGCAGTTTTGGCGGGGGACCCGAGCAGTACTTC.

V usage is TRBV3-1 (or the pseudogene TRBV3-2) and J usage is TRBJ1-3; TRBD1 matches at 9 bases. The CDR3 sequence is 18 residues long. Losses at the gene ends were 0 bases for V and 2 bases for J; bases not matched to a gene: 8. Germline values: CDR1 LGHDT, CDR2 YNNKEL (reference sequence). CDR3 region: CASSQDPGRTGAGNTIYF. The CDR3 nucleotides read TGTGCCAGCAGCCAAGACCCGGGCCGGACAGGGGCTGGAAACACCATATATTTT.

This sequence joins TRBV19 and TRBJ1-1; 7 bases align to TRBD1. The CDR3 is 17 residues long. Germline V gene sequence: CDR1 LNHDA, CDR2 SQIVND (reference sequence). V was clipped by 10 bases and J by 0 bases; unmatched bases: 17. DNA of the CDR3: TGTGCCACTCGACAGGGCTGGGCCCAAGGTATGAACACTGAAGCTTTCTTT. Protein sequence: CATRQGWAQGMNTEAFF. The complete variable domain, with remaining parts taken from reference TRBV19 and TRBJ1-1, reads DGGITQSPKYLFRKEGQNVTLSCEQNLNHDAMYWYRQDPGQGLRLIYYSQIVNDFQKGDIAEGYSVSREKKESFPLTVTSAQKNPTAFYLCATRQGWAQGMNTEAFFGQGTRLTVV.

V and J are TRBV5-1 and TRBJ2-7; 7 bases agree with TRBD2. With 6 bases clipped from V and 7 bases from J, the junction kept 10 bases outside the gene matches. The CDR3 contains 13 residues. Looked up from germline, CDR1 is SGHRS and CDR2 is YFSETQ. The CDR3: CASIGDYHWEQYF. The CDR3 DNA reads as TGCGCCAGCATCGGGGACTATCACTGGGAGCAGTACTTC.

This clone appeared once. The chain recombines TRBV25-1 with TRBJ2-1, with a possible D match to TRBD1 (6 bases). The germline gives CDR1 MGHDK, CDR2 SYGVNS. The CDR3 sequence is 15 residues long. V was cut by 1 base and J by 4 bases, with 11 bases left in between. CDR3 amino acids: CASSELRTDYNEQFF. The CDR3 DNA reads as TGTGCCAGCAGTGAATTGAGGACAGATTACAATGAGCAGTTCTTC.

This sequence joins TRBV3-1 (or the pseudogene TRBV3-2) and TRBJ1-3; TRBD1 agrees at 12 bases. J lost 2 bases, V lost 10 bases, and 3 bases had no gene match. Germline V CDR1 and CDR2: LGHDT, YNNKEL (reference sequence). This CDR3 is built from 14 residues. This CDR3 is CATGTGGAGNTIYF. The CDR3 DNA follows: TGTGCCACCGGGACAGGGGGCGCTGGAAACACCATATATTTT.

The CDR3 DNA reads as TGCAGCGCTGGGGACAGGGGAACAGATACGCAGTATTTT. It yields the protein CSAGDRGTDTQYF. The genes are TRBV29-1 and TRBJ2-3; 10 nucleotides agree with TRBD1. Germline V lookup: CDR1 SQVTM, CDR2 ANQGSEA. The CDR3 sequence is 13 residues long. V lost 7 bases to trimming and J lost 3 bases; unmatched junction nucleotides: 4.

The V gene is TRBV6-5, the J gene TRBJ1-5; TRBD1 agrees at 11 bases. There are 15 residues in the CDR3. Germline CDR1 and CDR2: MNHEY and SVGAGI. V shed 4 bases and J 3 bases; nucleotides not matched to a gene: 2. CDR3: CASSSDRGPNQPQHF. CDR3 coding DNA: TGTGCCAGCAGTTCGGACAGGGGGCCCAATCAGCCCCAGCATTTT.

In this sample, this clone turned up once. This CDR3 reads CASSRGTGGNEKLFF. CDR3 in DNA: TGTGCCAGCAGTAGGGGGACAGGGGGGAATGAAAAACTGTTTTTT. The V call is TRBV28, the J call TRBJ1-4; 11 bases align to TRBD1. The CDR3 extends over 15 amino acids. Looked up from germline, CDR1 is MDHEN and CDR2 is SYDVKM. Losses at the gene ends were 5 bases for V and 5 bases for J; bases not matched to a gene: 4.

This sequence joins TRBV7-3 and TRBJ2-5, with TRBD1 identical over 8 bases. This CDR3 is 14 amino acids long. Trimming cost V 3 bases and J 1 base; bases outside gene matches: 1. CDR1 and CDR2 (germline): SGHTA, FQGTGA. The CDR3, as DNA: TGTGCCAGCAGCTTGGGGACAGGCCAAGAGACCCAGTACTTC. Amino acids: CASSLGTGQETQYF.

This clone was recorded once. The J gene is TRBJ1-3, the V gene TRBV6-6; TRBD1 is a possible D gene (5 bases). V dropped 4 bases and J dropped 0 bases, with 10 bases sitting between them. The germline V gene has CDR1 MNHNY and CDR2 SVGAGI (reference sequence). The CDR3 covers 15 residues. CDR3 sequence reads: CASSFQGGSGNTIYF. The CDR3 region has the DNA TGTGCCAGCAGTTTCCAGGGTGGCTCTGGAAACACCATATATTTT.

The rearrangement links TRBV9 to TRBJ1-4; possibly TRBD1 for D (5 bases). This CDR3 has 16 amino acids. CDR1 is SGDLS, CDR2 YYNGEE, per germline. Deletions cut 0 bases from V and 7 bases from J, with 16 bases between. The CDR3 is CASSVERVGQGEKLFF. The DNA of the CDR3 is TGTGCCAGCAGCGTAGAACGAGTGGGGCAGGGTGAAAAACTGTTTTTT.

DNA for the CDR3: TGTGCCAGCAGTGACCTACAGGGGTGGGGCACAGATACGCAGTATTTT. Translated: CASSDLQGWGTDTQYF. The J gene is TRBJ2-3, the V gene TRBV25-1; 7 nucleotides match TRBD1. CDR1 and CDR2 from the germline V gene are MGHDK and SYGVNS. The length of the CDR3 is 16 residues. With V trimmed by 3 bases and J by 1 base, 7 bases remained unmatched.